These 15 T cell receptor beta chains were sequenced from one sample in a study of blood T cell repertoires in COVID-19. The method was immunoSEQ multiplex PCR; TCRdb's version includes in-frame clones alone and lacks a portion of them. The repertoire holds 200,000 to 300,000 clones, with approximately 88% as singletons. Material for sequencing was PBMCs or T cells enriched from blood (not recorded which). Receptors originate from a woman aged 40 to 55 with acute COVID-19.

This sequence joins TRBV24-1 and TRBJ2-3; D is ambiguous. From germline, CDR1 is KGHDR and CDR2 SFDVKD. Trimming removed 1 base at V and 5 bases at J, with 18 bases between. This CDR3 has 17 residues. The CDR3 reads CATSDLRSGGRLDTQYF. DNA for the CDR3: TGTGCCACCAGTGATTTACGATCCGGCGGTCGATTAGATACGCAGTATTTT.

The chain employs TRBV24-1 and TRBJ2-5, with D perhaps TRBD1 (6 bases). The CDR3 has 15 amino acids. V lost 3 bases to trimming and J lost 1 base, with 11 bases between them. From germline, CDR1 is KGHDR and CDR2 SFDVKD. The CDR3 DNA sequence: TGTGCCACCAGTGATCCAACAGGGCTCCAAGAGACCCAGTACTTC. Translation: CATSDPTGLQETQYF.

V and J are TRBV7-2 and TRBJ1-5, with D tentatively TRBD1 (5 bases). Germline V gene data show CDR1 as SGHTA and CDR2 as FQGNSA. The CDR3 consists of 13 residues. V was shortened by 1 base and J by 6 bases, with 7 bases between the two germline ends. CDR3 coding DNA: TGTGCCAGCAGCTTAGATAGGGGTCAGCCCCAGCATTTT. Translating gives CASSLDRGQPQHF.

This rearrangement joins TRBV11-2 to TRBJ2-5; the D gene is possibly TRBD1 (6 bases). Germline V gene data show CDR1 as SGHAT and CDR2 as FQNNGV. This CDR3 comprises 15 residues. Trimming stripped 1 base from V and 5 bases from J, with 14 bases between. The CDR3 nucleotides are TGTGCCAGCAGCTTAGTGCCGCAGGGGTTGGAGACCCAGTACTTC. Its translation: CASSLVPQGLETQYF.

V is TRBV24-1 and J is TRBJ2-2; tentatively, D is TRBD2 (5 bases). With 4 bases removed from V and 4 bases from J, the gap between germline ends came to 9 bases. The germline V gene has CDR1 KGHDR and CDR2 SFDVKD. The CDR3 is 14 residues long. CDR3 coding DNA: TGTGCCACCAGTGAGGACTCCGTCACCGGGGAGCTGTTTTTT. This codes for CATSEDSVTGELFF.

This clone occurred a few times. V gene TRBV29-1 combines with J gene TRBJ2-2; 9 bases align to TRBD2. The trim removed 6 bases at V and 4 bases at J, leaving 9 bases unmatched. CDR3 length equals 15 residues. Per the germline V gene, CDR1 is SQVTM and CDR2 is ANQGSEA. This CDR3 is CSVRGLAGLTGELFF. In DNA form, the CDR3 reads TGCAGCGTCCGAGGGCTAGCGGGACTCACCGGGGAGCTGTTTTTT.

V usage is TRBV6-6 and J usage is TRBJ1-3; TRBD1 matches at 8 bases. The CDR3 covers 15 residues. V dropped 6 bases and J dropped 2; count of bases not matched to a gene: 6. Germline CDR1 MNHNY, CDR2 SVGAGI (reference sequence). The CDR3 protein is CASSAPQGAGNTIYF. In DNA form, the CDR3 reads TGTGCCAGCAGCGCCCCACAGGGGGCTGGAAACACCATATATTTT.

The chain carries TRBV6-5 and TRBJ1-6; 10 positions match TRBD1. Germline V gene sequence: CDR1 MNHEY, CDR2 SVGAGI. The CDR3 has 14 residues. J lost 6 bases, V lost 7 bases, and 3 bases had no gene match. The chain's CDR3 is CASTRDRGNSPLHF. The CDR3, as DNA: TGTGCCAGCACTCGGGACAGGGGTAATTCACCCCTCCACTTT.

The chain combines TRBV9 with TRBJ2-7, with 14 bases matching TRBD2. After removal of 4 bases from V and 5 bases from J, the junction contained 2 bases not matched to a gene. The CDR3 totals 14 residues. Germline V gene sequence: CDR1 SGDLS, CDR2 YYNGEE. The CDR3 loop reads CASSSGLAGDEQYF. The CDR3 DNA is TGTGCCAGCAGCTCGGGACTAGCGGGAGACGAGCAGTACTTC.

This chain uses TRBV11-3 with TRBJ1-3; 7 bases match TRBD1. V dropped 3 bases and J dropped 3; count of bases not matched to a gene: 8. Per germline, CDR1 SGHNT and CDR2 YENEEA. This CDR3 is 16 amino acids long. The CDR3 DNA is TGTGCCAGCAGCTTCCAGGGGGGAGATATTGGAAACACCATATATTTT. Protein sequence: CASSFQGGDIGNTIYF.

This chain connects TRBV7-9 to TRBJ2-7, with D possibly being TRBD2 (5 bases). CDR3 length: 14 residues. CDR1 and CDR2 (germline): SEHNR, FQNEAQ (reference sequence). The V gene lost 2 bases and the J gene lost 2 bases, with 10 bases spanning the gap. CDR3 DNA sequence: TGTGCCAGCAGCTTATTGGAGGAGGCCTACGAGCAGTACTTC. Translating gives CASSLLEEAYEQYF.

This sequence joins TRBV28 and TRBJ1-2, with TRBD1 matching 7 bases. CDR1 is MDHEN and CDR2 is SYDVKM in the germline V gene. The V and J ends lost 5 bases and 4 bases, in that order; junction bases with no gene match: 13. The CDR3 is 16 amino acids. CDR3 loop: CASSPLDRLGSYGYTF. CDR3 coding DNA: TGTGCCAGCAGTCCCCTGGACAGGCTGGGATCCTATGGCTACACCTTC.

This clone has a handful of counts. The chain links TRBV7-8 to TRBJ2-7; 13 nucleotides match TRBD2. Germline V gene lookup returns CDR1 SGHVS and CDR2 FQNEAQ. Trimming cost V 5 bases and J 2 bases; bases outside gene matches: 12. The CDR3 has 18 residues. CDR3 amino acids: CASSLGGLAGANTYEQYV. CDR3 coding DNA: TGTGCCAGCAGCCTAGGAGGACTAGCGGGAGCGAACACCTACGAGCAGTACGTC.

CDR3 DNA: TGTGCCAGCATGGACAGCCCCGTTGGGTACTTC. It specifies CASMDSPVGYF. The genes are TRBV2 and TRBJ2-7; TRBD1 might be the D (6 bases). V gave up 7 bases and J gave up 12 bases, with 16 bases separating them. The CDR3 length is 11 residues. From germline, CDR1 is SNHLY and CDR2 FYNNEI.

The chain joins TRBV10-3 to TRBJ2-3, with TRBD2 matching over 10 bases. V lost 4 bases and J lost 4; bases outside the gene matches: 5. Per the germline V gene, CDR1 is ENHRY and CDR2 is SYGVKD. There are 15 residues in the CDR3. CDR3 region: CAISGIAGGADTQYF. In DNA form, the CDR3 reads TGTGCCATCAGTGGTATAGCGGGAGGCGCAGATACGCAGTATTTT.